A selection of T cell receptor beta chains follows, all from one sample in a study of blood T cell repertoires in COVID-19. Repertoires were generated with immunoSEQ multiplex PCR, while TCRdb's copy carries only in-frame clones and drops some. Here the sample spans under 350,000 clones, about 86% being singletons. Sequencing was performed on PBMCs or T cells enriched from blood (not recorded which). These receptors originate from a woman between 40 and 50 years old with acute COVID-19. The CDR3 runs from the conserved cysteine through the conserved F or W. The D gene is left open where the match is weak. Only some rows state a clone size, as once, few, many or a class for expanded clones.

v_gene	j_gene	d_gene	abundance	CDR3aa	CDR3nt
TRBV6-2/TRBV6-3	TRBJ2-5	-	-	CASSPSLGGREETQYF	TGTGCCAGCAGCCCGTCTCTCGGGGGTCGGGAGGAGACCCAGTACTTC
TRBV10-3	TRBJ1-6	-	few	CAISESGGRAPLHF	TGTGCCATCAGTGAGTCAGGGGGAAGAGCCCCCCTCCACTTT
TRBV9	TRBJ2-2	TRBD1	-	CASTQGVTSGELFF	TGTGCCAGCACGCAGGGGGTAACGTCCGGGGAGCTGTTTTTT
TRBV3-1/TRBV3-2	TRBJ2-5	-	-	CASSQDATQETQYF	TGTGCCAGCAGCCAAGATGCGACACAAGAGACCCAGTACTTC
TRBV3-1/TRBV3-2	TRBJ2-1	TRBD2	-	CASRHSGGARNEQFF	TGTGCCAGCAGACATAGCGGGGGGGCCAGAAATGAGCAGTTCTTC
TRBV20-1	TRBJ2-1	-	-	CSASFPGYSYNEQFF	TGCAGTGCTAGTTTCCCGGGGTACTCCTACAATGAGCAGTTCTTC
TRBV3-1/TRBV3-2	TRBJ2-7	-	-	CASRRQGGYEQYF	TGTGCCAGCAGGCGACAGGGAGGCTACGAGCAGTACTTC
TRBV6-1	TRBJ1-2	TRBD1	-	CASSGTGGGRQLTNYGYTF	TGTGCCAGCAGTGGGACAGGGGGCGGGAGGCAACTAACTAACTATGGCTACACCTTC
TRBV29-1	TRBJ1-2	-	-	CSVEEIGVEGYTF	TGCAGCGTTGAAGAGATAGGGGTTGAAGGCTACACCTTC
TRBV7-9	TRBJ1-2	-	-	CASSNRFVLSDFGYTF	TGTGCCAGCAGCAACAGGTTCGTTCTCTCCGATTTTGGCTACACCTTC
TRBV4-2	TRBJ1-6	TRBD1	-	CASSPTPDRSYSPLHF	TGTGCCAGCAGCCCAACCCCGGACAGGTCGTATTCACCCCTCCACTTT
TRBV27	TRBJ1-5	TRBD1	once	CASSLSGGQGAHQPQHF	TGTGCCAGCAGTTTATCGGGCGGACAGGGGGCACATCAGCCCCAGCATTTT
TRBV7-9	TRBJ2-7	-	-	CASSLGLGTASSYEQYF	TGTGCCAGCAGCTTAGGACTAGGGACGGCGAGCTCCTACGAGCAGTACTTC
TRBV5-4	TRBJ2-1	-	-	CASSLRLAPYNEQFF	TGTGCCAGCAGCTTGAGGCTAGCGCCTTACAATGAGCAGTTCTTC
TRBV5-1	TRBJ2-7	TRBD2	once	CASSLRGLAGGRDEQYF	TGCGCCAGCAGCTTACGGGGACTAGCGGGAGGGCGGGACGAGCAGTACTTC
TRBV5-6	TRBJ2-3	-	-	CASSPRAGVDLDTQYF	TGTGCCAGCAGCCCTAGGGCAGGGGTGGATTTAGATACGCAGTATTTT
TRBV5-1	TRBJ2-1	-	-	CASSLTRSSYNEQFF	TGCGCCAGCAGCTTAACAAGGAGCTCCTACAATGAGCAGTTCTTC
TRBV6-5	TRBJ1-1	-	-	CASSYGAQGTLTEAFF	TGTGCCAGCAGTTACGGGGCCCAGGGGACCCTCACTGAAGCTTTCTTT
TRBV4-1	TRBJ1-5	TRBD1	-	CASSLRTGGNQPQHF	TGCGCCAGCAGCCTGAGGACAGGGGGGAATCAGCCCCAGCATTTT
TRBV11-3	TRBJ1-2	TRBD1	-	CASSYRDRGDYGYTF	TGTGCCAGCAGCTACCGGGACAGGGGAGACTATGGCTACACCTTC
TRBV5-1	TRBJ1-1	-	-	CASSFGGGDTEAFF	TGCGCCAGCAGCTTCGGTGGAGGGGACACTGAAGCTTTCTTT
TRBV28	TRBJ2-7	TRBD1	-	CASSRQGPGAYEQYF	TGTGCCAGCAGCAGACAGGGCCCTGGGGCCTACGAGCAGTACTTC
TRBV7-2	TRBJ1-2	TRBD1	-	CASSPNQGAEGYTF	TGTGCCAGCAGCCCGAACCAGGGGGCTGAAGGCTACACCTTC
TRBV2	TRBJ1-1	-	once	CASSESPFRPNTEAFF	TGTGCCAGCAGTGAATCCCCTTTCAGGCCGAACACTGAAGCTTTCTTT
TRBV28	TRBJ1-4	-	-	CASSFFLGSATNEKLFF	TGTGCCAGCAGTTTTTTCCTAGGATCCGCAACTAATGAAAAACTGTTTTTT
TRBV7-9	TRBJ1-1	-	-	CASTLRGGQNTEAFF	TGTGCCAGCACCCTAAGGGGAGGCCAGAACACTGAAGCTTTCTTT
TRBV7-9	TRBJ1-1	TRBD1	-	CASSNRTGQNTEAFF	TGTGCCAGCAGCAACCGGACAGGGCAGAACACTGAAGCTTTCTTT
TRBV5-4	TRBJ2-5	-	-	CASSSTTETQYF	TGTGCCAGCAGCTCCACTACAGAGACCCAGTACTTC
TRBV6-5	TRBJ1-3	-	-	CASSYPGLTGNTIYF	TGTGCCAGCAGTTACCCAGGATTGACTGGAAACACCATATATTTT
TRBV25-1	TRBJ1-2	TRBD1	-	CASSVAGTAIGYTF	TGTGCCAGCAGTGTTGCAGGGACAGCGATTGGCTACACCTTC
TRBV9	TRBJ1-1	-	-	CASSVEAGWGITEAFF	TGTGCCAGCAGCGTAGAGGCAGGGTGGGGTATCACTGAAGCTTTCTTT
TRBV6-5	TRBJ2-7	TRBD2	-	CASSYSLAGGSYEQYF	TGTGCCAGCAGTTACTCGTTAGCGGGGGGCTCCTACGAGCAGTACTTC
TRBV5-6	TRBJ2-7	-	-	CASSLGHRSMYEQYF	TGTGCCAGCAGCTTGGGACACCGATCGATGTACGAGCAGTACTTC
TRBV2	TRBJ2-7	-	once	CASRQESPEQYF	TGTGCCAGCAGACAGGAGTCCCCCGAGCAGTACTTC
TRBV7-2	TRBJ2-2	-	-	CASSSNRGDTGELFF	TGTGCCAGCAGCTCCAATCGGGGAGACACCGGGGAGCTGTTTTTT
TRBV3-1/TRBV3-2	TRBJ1-2	-	-	CASSQHDRTNYGYTF	TGTGCCAGCAGCCAACACGACAGGACCAACTATGGCTACACCTTC
TRBV6-5	TRBJ2-2	-	few	CASSFSRELTGELFF	TGTGCCAGCAGTTTTTCGAGGGAGCTTACCGGGGAGCTGTTTTTT
TRBV28	TRBJ1-5	TRBD1	few	CASSAGQFGSQHF	TGTGCCAGCAGTGCGGGACAGTTCGGGTCCCAGCATTTT
TRBV18	TRBJ1-2	-	few	CASSPGGSNYGYTF	TGTGCCAGCTCACCAGGGGGGTCTAACTATGGCTACACCTTC
TRBV29-1	TRBJ2-5	TRBD2	-	CSVTSGRDLTETQYF	TGCAGCGTTACTAGCGGGAGAGACCTTACTGAGACCCAGTACTTC
TRBV28	TRBJ1-5	-	-	CASSSPNSNQPQHF	TGTGCCAGCAGCTCCCCTAATAGCAATCAGCCCCAGCATTTT
TRBV19	TRBJ1-1	-	few	CASSIVAGLNTEAFF	TGTGCCAGTAGTATAGTGGCAGGTTTGAACACTGAAGCTTTCTTT